The 5 T cell receptor beta chains below come from one sample, sequenced in a study of blood T cell repertoires in COVID-19. Only in-frame clones appear in the TCRdb table, and some are missing; sequencing was by immunoSEQ multiplex PCR. Of under 350,000 clones listed, approximately 90% are singletons. The specimen sequenced was peripheral blood. The receptors shown here come from a man aged 40-49 years with acute or convalescent COVID-19.

V usage is TRBV5-8 and J usage is TRBJ2-1; 8 bases line up with TRBD1. V trimming: 0 bases; J trimming: 4 bases; junction bases outside the gene matches: 3. The CDR3 spans 15 residues. The germline V gene encodes CDR1 SGHTS and CDR2 YDEGEE. The CDR3 reads CASSLGQGSYNEQFF. The CDR3, as DNA: TGTGCCAGCAGCTTGGGACAGGGGTCATACAATGAGCAGTTCTTC.

The chain links TRBV7-3 to TRBJ2-7; possibly TRBD1 for D (5 bases). Trimming cost V 2 bases and J 5 bases, with 10 bases left between them. The CDR3 is 13 amino acids. Per the germline V gene, CDR1 is SGHTA and CDR2 is FQGTGA. CDR3 DNA sequence: TGTGCCAGCAGCTTAGAGCAGGGCCACGAGCAGTACTTC. Encoded protein: CASSLEQGHEQYF.

The rearrangement joins TRBV10-3 to TRBJ1-2, with 7 positions matching TRBD1. The CDR3 has 13 amino acids. Trimming removed 6 bases from V and 2 bases from J; junction bases left unmatched: 3. In germline, CDR1 is ENHRY, CDR2 SYGVKD. In nucleotides, the CDR3 is TGTGCCATCAGAGGGACAGAGAACTATGGCTACACCTTC. Translated, it gives CAIRGTENYGYTF.

CDR3 loop: CASSPPGGYGYTF. The CDR3 DNA reads TGTGCCAGCAGCCCTCCAGGGGGGTATGGCTACACCTTC. This chain links TRBV5-5 with TRBJ1-2; 7 nucleotides agree with TRBD1. The CDR3 runs 13 residues. The germline CDR1 and CDR2 sequences are SGHKS and YYEKEE (reference sequence). The junction had 5 bases not matched to a gene; V was cut back by 4 bases and J by 5 bases.

This clone was seen only once. The J gene is TRBJ1-1, the V gene TRBV7-3, with unresolved D. Germline V gene sequence: CDR1 SGHTA, CDR2 FQGTGA. This CDR3 contains 13 residues. V gave up 8 bases and J gave up 1 base, with 11 bases separating them. CDR3 region: CASAGQENTEAFF. DNA of the CDR3: TGTGCCAGCGCGGGCCAAGAGAACACTGAAGCTTTCTTT.